Shown below are 10 T cell receptor beta chains from a single sample sequenced in a study of T cell responses to AZD1222 COVID-19 vaccine. Sequencing used immunoSEQ multiplex PCR; TCRdb keeps in-frame clones, though not all of them. Of about 120,000 clones in the sample, approximately 91% were seen once. Sequenced material: peripheral blood, taken on day 0 of AZD1222 vaccination. These receptors were taken from an adult in good health.

This chain links TRBV11-2 with TRBJ1-3; possibly TRBD1 for D (5 bases). The CDR3 has 15 residues. Germline CDR1 and CDR2: SGHAT and FQNNGV. V was trimmed by 4 bases and J by 0 bases, leaving 10 bases between them. This CDR3 is CASSSGPFSGNTIYF. CDR3 DNA sequence: TGTGCCAGCAGCTCGGGACCATTCTCTGGAAACACCATATATTTT. The whole variable domain, filled in from reference TRBV11-2 and TRBJ1-3, reads EAGVAQSPRYKIIEKRQSVAFWCNPISGHATLYWYQQILGQGPKLLIQFQNNGVVDDSQLPKDRFSAERLKGVDSTLKIQPAKLEDSAVYLCASSSGPFSGNTIYFGEGSWLTVV.

This clone appeared a single time. The gene calls are TRBV24-1 and TRBJ2-7; 8 positions match TRBD1. The germline V gene encodes CDR1 KGHDR and CDR2 SFDVKD. The V gene end was trimmed by 1 base and the J gene end by 3 bases; junction bases not matched to a gene: 4. The CDR3 extends over 15 amino acids. The CDR3 here is CATSDFSGGIYEQYF. Written as DNA, the CDR3 is TGTGCCACCAGTGATTTTTCAGGGGGCATCTACGAGCAGTACTTC.

The genes are TRBV11-1 and TRBJ2-1, with a possible D match to TRBD2 (5 bases). The CDR3 has 13 amino acids. Germline loops: CDR1 SGHAT, CDR2 FQDESV (reference sequence). V lost 7 bases and J 8 bases, leaving 15 bases between the germline ends. CDR3: CASMSLGRDEQFF. The CDR3 DNA follows: TGTGCCAGCATGTCGTTGGGGAGAGATGAGCAGTTCTTC.

CDR3 bases: TGTGCCAGCAGTGGTGCAGATACGCAGTATTTT. It codes for CASSGADTQYF. The J gene is TRBJ2-3, the V gene TRBV2; D is unresolved. Trimming stripped 4 bases from V and 4 bases from J, with 3 bases between. The CDR3 contains 11 residues. Germline V gene data show CDR1 as SNHLY and CDR2 as FYNNEI.

The chain is built from TRBV6-6 and TRBJ2-5, with unresolved D. The germline CDR1 and CDR2 sequences are MNHNY and SVGAGI (reference sequence). The germline V and J ends were trimmed by 8 bases and 0 bases, with 10 bases remaining between them. The CDR3 contains 13 residues. CDR3 protein: CASSSLYQETQYF. The CDR3 DNA sequence: TGTGCCAGCTCATCCCTATACCAAGAGACCCAGTACTTC.

This clone came up once. J is TRBJ1-2 and V is TRBV4-2, with D unresolved. The germline V gene encodes CDR1 LGHNA and CDR2 YNFKEQ. V was clipped by 1 base and J by 4 bases, with 16 bases between them. The CDR3 covers 16 residues. This CDR3 is CASSQVESLPAYGYTF. The CDR3 region has the DNA TGTGCCAGCAGCCAAGTAGAATCCCTTCCTGCCTATGGCTACACCTTC.

In this sample, this clone turned up once. The chain combines TRBV6-1 with TRBJ2-7; 7 nucleotides align to TRBD1. V was clipped by 3 bases and J by 11 bases; unmatched bases: 13. The CDR3 covers 14 residues. Germline-derived CDR1 and CDR2 are MNHNS and SASEGT. CDR3 DNA: TGTGCCAGCAGTGATGGGGACAGCTTCATGGGGAAGTACTTC. Its translation is CASSDGDSFMGKYF.

The rearrangement uses TRBV3-1 (or the pseudogene TRBV3-2) and TRBJ2-3; the D is unclear. This CDR3 has 15 amino acids. V was shortened by 3 bases and J by 2 bases, with 12 bases between the two germline ends. Germline V gene sequence: CDR1 LGHDT, CDR2 YNNKEL (reference sequence). CDR3 bases: TGTGCCAGCAGCCAGCCGGGTCAGCCCACAGATACGCAGTATTTT. Translated, it gives CASSQPGQPTDTQYF.

This clone came up once. The gene calls are TRBV5-3 and TRBJ1-1, with D possibly matching TRBD1 (6 bases). TRBV5-3 is an ORF for which the function is uncertain. CDR3 size: 15 residues. V gave up 0 bases and J gave up 1 base, with 10 bases separating them. CDR3 in DNA: TGTGCCAGAAGCTTGGCGGGGGCAGGGAACACTGAAGCTTTCTTT. Encoded protein: CARSLAGAGNTEAFF.

J is TRBJ1-4 and V is TRBV4-3; D perhaps matches TRBD1 (6 bases). Per the germline V gene, CDR1 is LGHNA and CDR2 is YSLEER. This CDR3 has 15 residues. V shed 3 bases and J shed 4 bases, with 12 bases lying between them. In DNA, the CDR3 is TGCGCCAGCAGCCATGGTGACAGGCGTAATGAAAAACTGTTTTTT. Its protein is CASSHGDRRNEKLFF.